The 20 T cell receptor beta chains in this list originate from one sample, sequenced in a study of cytomegalovirus exposure and HLA in healthy donors (dated by TCRdb to the late 2010s). The library was produced with the immunoSEQ multiplex PCR assay. The multiplex PCR relied on a mix of 60 forward primers for TCR Vbeta segments and 13 reverse primers for TCR Jbeta segments. Sourced from immuneACCESS, this table was stored by TCRdb with only in-frame sequences that have V and J called. A share of the clones is absent; for the studies checked, an unresolved V gene accounts for under half, and the remainder has no known explanation. Recorded for this sample are tens of thousands of clones; roughly 65% of them occurred a single time. Around 15% of the sample is in the top ten clones. Sequencing was performed on PBMCs. All receptors derive from a male donor in good health and CMV-seropositive.

The chain combines TRBV19 with TRBJ1-3; 11 bases agree with TRBD1. J was trimmed by 8 bases and V by 9 bases; bases with no gene match: 15. CDR1 is LNHDA and CDR2 is SQIVND in the germline V gene (reference sequence). The CDR3 is 16 amino acids. CDR3 loop: CASRDRGSAAIDTIYF. Here the CDR3 DNA reads TGTGCCAGCAGGGACAGGGGGTCGGCCGCGATCGACACCATATATTTT. The full variable domain, completed using reference TRBV19 and TRBJ1-3, is DGGITQSPKYLFRKEGQNVTLSCEQNLNHDAMYWYRQDPGQGLRLIYYSQIVNDFQKGDIAEGYSVSREKKESFPLTVTSAQKNPTAFYLCASRDRGSAAIDTIYFGEGSWLTVV.

This clone was found a few times. The chain couples TRBV7-9 to TRBJ2-5; D is perhaps TRBD1 (6 bases). With 5 bases removed from V and 4 bases from J, the gap between germline ends came to 14 bases. There are 14 residues in the CDR3. Germline V gives CDR1 SEHNR, CDR2 FQNEAQ (reference sequence). The CDR3 here is CASSDHVGGETQYF. The CDR3, as DNA: TGTGCCAGCAGCGATCACGTAGGGGGAGAGACCCAGTACTTC.

V gene TRBV5-1 combines with J gene TRBJ1-6, with a possible D match to TRBD1 (6 bases). The V gene lost 0 bases and the J gene lost 10 bases, with 14 bases spanning the gap. Germline CDR1 reads SGHRS; CDR2 reads YFSETQ. This CDR3 spans 15 amino acids. The CDR3 protein is CASSLGRDMASPLHF. CDR3 in DNA: TGCGCCAGCAGCTTGGGAAGGGACATGGCCTCACCCCTCCACTTT.

This chain connects TRBV6-1 to TRBJ2-7; TRBD1 might be the D (6 bases). Deletions cut 6 bases from V and 7 bases from J, with 19 bases between. Germline CDR1 and CDR2: MNHNS and SASEGT. The CDR3 length is 14 residues. CDR3 amino acids: CASSSTGLPNEQYF. CDR3 in DNA: TGTGCCAGCAGCTCGACAGGCCTCCCGAATGAGCAGTACTTC.

Regarding this clone: This CDR3 is also generated by other DNA sequences in the sample. The genes are TRBV7-2 and TRBJ2-3; a possible D gene is TRBD2 (6 bases). V lost 4 bases to trimming and J lost 0 bases, with 11 bases between them. This CDR3 has 15 amino acids. The germline CDR1 and CDR2 sequences are SGHTA and FQGNSA. The CDR3 sequence is CASSSDYLSTDTQYF. As DNA, the CDR3 is TGTGCCAGCAGCTCGGACTACCTTAGCACAGATACGCAGTATTTT. The whole variable domain, filled in from reference TRBV7-2 and TRBJ2-3, reads GAGVSQSPSNKVTEKGKDVELRCDPISGHTALYWYRQSLGQGLEFLIYFQGNSAPDKSGLPSDRFSAERTGGSVSTLTIQRTQQEDSAVYLCASSSDYLSTDTQYFGPGTRLTVL.

V and J are TRBV21-1 and TRBJ1-6; TRBD1, the D gene given by the table, was not confirmed from the DNA. TRBV21-1 is a pseudogene locus. The CDR3 extends over 13 amino acids. CDR3 sequence: CASRDRDNSPLHF. In DNA form, the CDR3 reads TGTGCCAGCCGGGACAGGGATAATTCACCCCTCCACTTT.

This clone was counted a few times. This chain links TRBV19 with TRBJ2-4; the D gene is possibly TRBD1 (6 bases). In germline, CDR1 is LNHDA, CDR2 SQIVND (reference sequence). Trimming cost V 3 bases and J 4 bases, with 13 bases left between them. The CDR3 has 15 residues. The CDR3, as DNA: TGTGCCAGTAGTATCTCGGGACACAAAAAAAACATTCAGTACTTC. This codes for CASSISGHKKNIQYF. Full variable domain (remainder filled in from reference TRBV19 and TRBJ2-4): DGGITQSPKYLFRKEGQNVTLSCEQNLNHDAMYWYRQDPGQGLRLIYYSQIVNDFQKGDIAEGYSVSREKKESFPLTVTSAQKNPTAFYLCASSISGHKKNIQYFGAGTRLSVL.

This clone was detected only once. The chain recombines TRBV5-1 with TRBJ2-1; D call uncertain. This CDR3 has 14 residues. V was pared by 1 base and J by 0 bases, with 5 bases between. Germline assignment: CDR1 SGHRS and CDR2 YFSETQ. The CDR3 here is CASSLSYSYNEQFF. The CDR3 region has the DNA TGCGCCAGCAGCTTGAGCTACTCCTACAATGAGCAGTTCTTC.

This rearrangement joins TRBV19 to TRBJ2-5; TRBD2 matches 7 bases. Germline CDR1 and CDR2: LNHDA and SQIVND (reference sequence). This CDR3 has 15 residues. The V gene end was trimmed by 3 bases and the J gene end by 5 bases; junction bases not matched to a gene: 9. As DNA, the CDR3 is TGTGCCAGTAGTATCCCGGGGGAGGGCGGTGAGACCCAGTACTTC. Its translation: CASSIPGEGGETQYF.

This clone has just a few counts. The genes are TRBV7-3 and TRBJ2-7, with TRBD1 identical over 12 bases. Germline V gene sequence: CDR1 SGHTA, CDR2 FQGTGA. The CDR3 runs 17 residues. The V gene end was trimmed by 2 bases and the J gene end by 0 bases; junction bases not matched to a gene: 5. CDR3 DNA sequence: TGTGCCAGCAGCTTAGGGACAGGGGGCCTTGGCTCCTACGAGCAGTACTTC. Protein product: CASSLGTGGLGSYEQYF.

The chain has TRBV4-1 and TRBJ2-2; 9 bases agree with TRBD2. The V gene's germline CDR1 is MGHRA and CDR2 YSYEKL. CDR3 length: 17 residues. V lost 1 base to trimming and J lost 1 base; unmatched junction nucleotides: 4. CDR3: CASSQGAGGQNTGELFF. The CDR3, as DNA: TGCGCCAGCAGCCAAGGAGCGGGGGGCCAGAACACCGGGGAGCTGTTTTTT.

The chain's CDR3 is CASSKGGGQPQHF. The CDR3 DNA follows: TGTGCCAGCAGCAAAGGCGGTGGTCAGCCCCAGCATTTT. This chain uses TRBV7-9 with TRBJ1-5, with unresolved D. The ends were cut back, 5 bases at V and 6 bases at J, with 11 bases in the middle. The CDR3 contains 13 residues. Germline CDR1 is SEHNR and CDR2 is FQNEAQ (reference sequence).

This clone occurred a few times. The genes are TRBV5-1 and TRBJ2-5; 8 bases map to TRBD1. This CDR3 is built from 16 residues. CDR1 and CDR2 from the germline V gene are SGHRS and YFSETQ. Trimming took 0 bases from V and 4 from J; bases not matched to a gene: 8. The CDR3 loop reads CASSLDFSRGRETQYF. The CDR3 DNA sequence: TGCGCCAGCAGCTTGGACTTTAGCAGGGGGCGAGAGACCCAGTACTTC.

This clone was counted a single time. The chain combines TRBV6-5 with TRBJ1-2, with TRBD1 as a possible D gene (5 bases). This CDR3 has 12 amino acids. Germline V gene lookup returns CDR1 MNHEY and CDR2 SVGAGI. V gave up 4 bases and J gave up 3 bases, with 6 bases separating them. CDR3 protein: CASSLGDYGYTF. The CDR3 nucleotides are TGTGCCAGCAGTTTAGGGGACTATGGCTACACCTTC.

A single count supports this clone. The chain has TRBV6-5 and TRBJ1-2; TRBD1 is a possible D gene (6 bases). CDR3 size: 13 residues. V dropped 7 bases and J dropped 3 bases, with 12 bases sitting between them. CDR1 and CDR2 from the germline V gene are MNHEY and SVGAGI. CDR3 in DNA: TGTGCCAGCAAGCAGGGGCATTACTATGGCTACACCTTC. Residues: CASKQGHYYGYTF.

The chain employs TRBV19 and TRBJ2-3; no firm D call. Germline-derived CDR1 and CDR2 are LNHDA and SQIVND (reference sequence). The ends were cut back, 8 bases at V and 0 bases at J, with 6 bases in the middle. The CDR3 loop spans 12 amino acids. The CDR3 here is CASRQSTDTQYF. The CDR3 bases are TGTGCCAGTCGTCAGAGCACAGATACGCAGTATTTT.

This chain connects TRBV18 to TRBJ2-1; D is ambiguous. Trimming removed 3 bases at V and 7 bases at J, with 13 bases between. Germline V lookup: CDR1 KGHSH, CDR2 LQKENI. There are 14 residues in the CDR3. The CDR3 is CASSPPSIENEQFF. CDR3 coding DNA: TGTGCCAGCTCACCCCCTTCGATAGAGAATGAGCAGTTCTTC. The whole variable domain, filled in from reference TRBV18 and TRBJ2-1, reads NAGVMQNPRHLVRRRGQEARLRCSPMKGHSHVYWYRQLPEEGLKFMVYLQKENIIDESGMPKERFSAEFPKEGPSILRIQQVVRGDSAAYFCASSPPSIENEQFFGPGTRLTVL.

The gene calls are TRBV7-9 and TRBJ2-5; 10 bases fit TRBD1. There are 14 residues in the CDR3. V shed 3 bases, J shed 2 bases, and the junction held 0 bases outside the gene matches. The germline CDR1 and CDR2 sequences are SEHNR and FQNEAQ (reference sequence). The chain's CDR3 is CASSLGQGQETQYF. Here the CDR3 DNA reads TGTGCCAGCAGCTTGGGACAGGGGCAAGAGACCCAGTACTTC.

The chain is built from TRBV11-2 and TRBJ2-2; D is possibly TRBD2 (6 bases). V lost 1 base and J 4 bases, leaving 7 bases between the germline ends. The CDR3 has 14 amino acids. CDR1 and CDR2 from the germline V gene are SGHAT and FQNNGV. CDR3 region: CASSLGRVTGELFF. In DNA, the CDR3 is TGTGCCAGCAGCTTAGGGAGGGTCACCGGGGAGCTGTTTTTT.

The sample holds a few counts of this clone. V usage is TRBV7-2 and J usage is TRBJ2-1, with 9 bases identical to TRBD2. Germline V CDR1 and CDR2: SGHTA, FQGNSA. The CDR3 covers 13 residues. V shed 10 bases, J shed 7 bases, and the junction held 8 bases outside the gene matches. CDR3 loop: CATGGGAGNEQFF. DNA for the CDR3: TGTGCCACCGGCGGGGGGGCTGGAAATGAGCAGTTCTTC. The full variable domain, its missing parts supplied by reference TRBV7-2 and TRBJ2-1, is GAGVSQSPSNKVTEKGKDVELRCDPISGHTALYWYRQSLGQGLEFLIYFQGNSAPDKSGLPSDRFSAERTGGSVSTLTIQRTQQEDSAVYLCATGGGAGNEQFFGPGTRLTVL.